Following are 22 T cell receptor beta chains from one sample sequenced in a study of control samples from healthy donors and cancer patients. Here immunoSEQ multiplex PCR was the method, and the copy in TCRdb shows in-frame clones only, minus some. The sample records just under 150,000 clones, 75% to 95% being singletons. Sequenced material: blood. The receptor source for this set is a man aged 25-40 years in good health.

CDR3 amino acids: CASSLARALSGNTIYF. Here the CDR3 DNA reads TGTGCCAGCAGCTTAGCGAGGGCCCTCTCTGGAAACACCATATATTTT. The chain combines TRBV7-8 with TRBJ1-3; D is uncertain. Looked up from germline, CDR1 is SGHVS and CDR2 is FQNEAQ. Deletions cut 0 bases from V and 0 bases from J, with 9 bases between. The CDR3 runs 16 residues.

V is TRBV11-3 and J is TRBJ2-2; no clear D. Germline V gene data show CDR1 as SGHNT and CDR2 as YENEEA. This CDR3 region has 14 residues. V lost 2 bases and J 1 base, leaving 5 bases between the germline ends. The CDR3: CASSLPGNTGELFF. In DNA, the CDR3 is TGTGCCAGCAGCTTACCGGGGAACACCGGGGAGCTGTTTTTT.

The CDR3 spells CASRDRGKDGYTF. The CDR3 DNA reads TGTGCCAGTCGGGACAGGGGGAAAGATGGCTACACCTTC. The V gene is TRBV6-5, the J gene TRBJ1-2; 11 bases line up with TRBD1. The CDR3 totals 13 residues. With 9 bases clipped from V and 6 bases from J, the junction kept 6 bases outside the gene matches. Per germline, CDR1 MNHEY and CDR2 SVGAGI.

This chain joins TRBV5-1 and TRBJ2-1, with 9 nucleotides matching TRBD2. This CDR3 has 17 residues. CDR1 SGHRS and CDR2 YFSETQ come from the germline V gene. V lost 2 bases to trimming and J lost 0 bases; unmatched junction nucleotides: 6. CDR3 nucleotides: TGCGCCAGCAGCTTAAGCGGGGGGACAAGCTCCTACAATGAGCAGTTCTTC. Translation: CASSLSGGTSSYNEQFF.

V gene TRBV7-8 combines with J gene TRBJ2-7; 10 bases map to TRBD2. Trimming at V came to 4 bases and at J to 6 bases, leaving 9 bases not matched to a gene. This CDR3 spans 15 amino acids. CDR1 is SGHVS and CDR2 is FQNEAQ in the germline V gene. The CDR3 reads CASSSSGGAKSEQYF. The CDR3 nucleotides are TGTGCCAGCAGCTCAAGCGGGGGGGCCAAGTCCGAGCAGTACTTC.

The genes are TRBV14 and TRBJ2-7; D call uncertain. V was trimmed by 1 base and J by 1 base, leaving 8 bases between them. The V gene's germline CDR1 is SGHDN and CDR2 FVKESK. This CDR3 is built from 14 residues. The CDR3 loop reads CASSQAIGSYEQYF. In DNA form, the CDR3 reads TGTGCCAGCAGCCAAGCTATAGGGTCCTACGAGCAGTACTTC.

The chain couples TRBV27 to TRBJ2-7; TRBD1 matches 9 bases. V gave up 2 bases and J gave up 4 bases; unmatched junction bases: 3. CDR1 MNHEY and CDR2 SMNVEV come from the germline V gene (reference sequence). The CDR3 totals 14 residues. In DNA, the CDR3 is TGTGCCAGCAGTTTAACAGGGGGCAAGTACGAGCAGTACTTC. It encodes CASSLTGGKYEQYF.

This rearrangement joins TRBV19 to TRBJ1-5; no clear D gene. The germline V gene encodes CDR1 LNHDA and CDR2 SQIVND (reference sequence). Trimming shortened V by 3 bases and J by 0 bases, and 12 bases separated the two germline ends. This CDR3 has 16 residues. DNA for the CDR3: TGTGCCAGTAGTATTTCTACCGCCTATAGCAATCAGCCCCAGCATTTT. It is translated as CASSISTAYSNQPQHF.

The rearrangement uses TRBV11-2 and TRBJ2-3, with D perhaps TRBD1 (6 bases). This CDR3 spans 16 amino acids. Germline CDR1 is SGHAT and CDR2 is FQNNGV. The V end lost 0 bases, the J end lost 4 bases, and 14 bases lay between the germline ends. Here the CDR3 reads CASSLDAGVIADTQYF. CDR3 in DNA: TGTGCCAGCAGCTTAGATGCAGGGGTAATAGCAGATACGCAGTATTTT.

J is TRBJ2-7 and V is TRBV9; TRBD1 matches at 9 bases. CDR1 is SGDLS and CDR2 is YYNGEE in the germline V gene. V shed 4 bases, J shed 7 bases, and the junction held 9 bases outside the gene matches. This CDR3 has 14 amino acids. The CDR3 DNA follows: TGTGCCAGCAGCCCTTACGGACAGGGGCAAGAGCAGTACTTC. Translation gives CASSPYGQGQEQYF.

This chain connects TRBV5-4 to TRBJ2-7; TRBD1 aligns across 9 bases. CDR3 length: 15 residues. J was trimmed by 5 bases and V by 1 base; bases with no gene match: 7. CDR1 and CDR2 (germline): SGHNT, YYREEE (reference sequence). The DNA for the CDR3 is TGTGCCAGCAGCTTGCCGGACAGGGGAGTCAACGAGCAGTACTTC. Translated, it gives CASSLPDRGVNEQYF.

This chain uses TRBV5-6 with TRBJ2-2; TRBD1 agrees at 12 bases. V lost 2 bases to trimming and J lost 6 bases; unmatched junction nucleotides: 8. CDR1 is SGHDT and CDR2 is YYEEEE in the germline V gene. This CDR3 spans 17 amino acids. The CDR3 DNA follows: TGTGCCAGCAGCTTAGGGGACAGGGGGCGAATGGCCGGGGAGCTGTTTTTT. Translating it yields CASSLGDRGRMAGELFF. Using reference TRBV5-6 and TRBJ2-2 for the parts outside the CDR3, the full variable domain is DAGVTQSPTHLIKTRGQQVTLRCSPKSGHDTVSWYQQALGQGPQFIFQYYEEEERQRGNFPDRFSGHQFPNYSSELNVNALLLGDSALYLCASSLGDRGRMAGELFFGEGSRLTVL.

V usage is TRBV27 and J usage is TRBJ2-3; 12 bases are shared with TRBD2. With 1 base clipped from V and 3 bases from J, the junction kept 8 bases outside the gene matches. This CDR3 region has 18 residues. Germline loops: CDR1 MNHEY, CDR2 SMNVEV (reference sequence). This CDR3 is CASSLFPRTSGVTDTQYF. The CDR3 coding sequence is TGTGCCAGCAGTTTATTCCCCAGGACTAGCGGGGTAACAGATACGCAGTATTTT.

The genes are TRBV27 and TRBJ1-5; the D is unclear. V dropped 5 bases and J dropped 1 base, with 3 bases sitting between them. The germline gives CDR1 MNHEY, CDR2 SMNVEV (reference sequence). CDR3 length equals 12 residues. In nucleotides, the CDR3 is TGTGCCAGCAGTAACAGCAATCAGCCCCAGCATTTT. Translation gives CASSNSNQPQHF.

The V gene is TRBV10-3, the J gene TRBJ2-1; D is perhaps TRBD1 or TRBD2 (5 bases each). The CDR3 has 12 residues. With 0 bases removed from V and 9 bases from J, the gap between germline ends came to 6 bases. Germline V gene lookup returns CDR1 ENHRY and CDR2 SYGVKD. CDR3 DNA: TGTGCCATCAGTGAGTCTGGGGGTGAGCAGTTCTTC. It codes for CAISESGGEQFF.

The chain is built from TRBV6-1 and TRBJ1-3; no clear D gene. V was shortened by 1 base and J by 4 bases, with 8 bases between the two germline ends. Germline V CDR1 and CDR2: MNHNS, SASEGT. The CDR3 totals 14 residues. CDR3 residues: CASSEGTSGNTIYF. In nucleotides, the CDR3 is TGTGCCAGCAGTGAAGGGACGTCCGGAAACACCATATATTTT.

The CDR3 reads CASSETGPATNEKLFF. In DNA form, the CDR3 reads TGCGCCAGCAGTGAAACAGGACCAGCAACTAATGAAAAACTGTTTTTT. The V and J genes are TRBV4-1 and TRBJ1-4, with D perhaps matching TRBD1 (5 bases). Germline V CDR1 and CDR2: MGHRA, YSYEKL. CDR3 length equals 16 residues. The germline V and J ends were trimmed by 6 bases and 0 bases, with 14 bases remaining between them.

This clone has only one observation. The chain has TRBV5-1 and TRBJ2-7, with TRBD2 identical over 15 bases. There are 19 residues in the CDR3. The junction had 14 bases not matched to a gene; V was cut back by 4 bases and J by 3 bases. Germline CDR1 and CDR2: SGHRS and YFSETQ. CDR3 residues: CASSPTPGLAGGRDYEQYF. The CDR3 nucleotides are TGCGCCAGCAGCCCTACCCCGGGACTAGCGGGGGGCCGCGACTACGAGCAGTACTTC. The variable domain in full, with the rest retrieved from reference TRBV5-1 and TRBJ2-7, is KAGVTQTPRYLIKTRGQQVTLSCSPISGHRSVSWYQQTPGQGLQFLFEYFSETQRNKGNFPGRFSGRQFSNSRSEMNVSTLELGDSALYLCASSPTPGLAGGRDYEQYFGPGTRLTVT.

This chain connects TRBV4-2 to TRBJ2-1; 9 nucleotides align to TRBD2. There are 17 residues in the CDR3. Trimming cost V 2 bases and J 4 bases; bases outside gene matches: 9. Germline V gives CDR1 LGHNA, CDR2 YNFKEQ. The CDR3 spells CASSQRRSGGSYNEQFF. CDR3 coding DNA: TGTGCCAGCAGCCAAAGAAGGAGCGGGGGGTCGTACAATGAGCAGTTCTTC.

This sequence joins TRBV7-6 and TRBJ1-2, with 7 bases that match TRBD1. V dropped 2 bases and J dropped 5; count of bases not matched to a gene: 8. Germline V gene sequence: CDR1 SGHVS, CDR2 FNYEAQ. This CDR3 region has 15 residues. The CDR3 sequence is CASSLLGTDFYGYTF. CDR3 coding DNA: TGTGCCAGCAGCTTATTGGGGACAGATTTTTATGGCTACACCTTC.

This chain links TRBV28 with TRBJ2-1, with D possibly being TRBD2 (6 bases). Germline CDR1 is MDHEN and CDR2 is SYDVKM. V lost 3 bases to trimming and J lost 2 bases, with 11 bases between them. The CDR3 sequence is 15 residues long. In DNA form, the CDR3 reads TGTGCCAGCAGTTTGGTTGGCGGGACCTACAATGAGCAGTTCTTC. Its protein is CASSLVGGTYNEQFF.

As DNA, the CDR3 is TGTGCCAGCAGTTCTCAATCCGGGGAGCTGTTTTTT. Its translation: CASSSQSGELFF. The J gene is TRBJ2-2, the V gene TRBV27; D not certain. Germline CDR1 MNHEY, CDR2 SMNVEV (reference sequence). The CDR3 length is 12 residues. Trimming removed 4 bases at V and 6 bases at J, with 6 bases between.